This is a list of T cell receptor beta chains from one sample in a study of technical replicates of blood from several donors. Profiling relied on immunoSEQ multiplex PCR, and the TCRdb table lists in-frame clones only, not all of them. The sample has approximately 79,000 clones, 95% to 98% seen once; the top ten hold approximately 0.3%. The specimen was T cells isolated from PBMCs. Receptors were obtained from a human donor in good health. Each CDR3 is given with its conserved first and last residue. D genes are given only for firm matches.

V gene: TRBV6-5
D gene: -
J gene: TRBJ1-4
CDR3 protein: CASSQGLATNEKLFF

V gene: TRBV6-5
D gene: -
J gene: TRBJ2-2
CDR3 protein: CAASEGGHTGELFF

V gene: TRBV9
D gene: TRBD1
J gene: TRBJ1-4
CDR3 protein: CASSLLQGLNEKLFF

V gene: TRBV28
D gene: -
J gene: TRBJ1-2
CDR3 protein: CASSSQINYGYTF

V gene: TRBV21-1
D gene: -
J gene: TRBJ2-5
CDR3 protein: CASSNDRTSGRAVETQYF

V gene: TRBV5-4
D gene: -
J gene: TRBJ2-5
CDR3 protein: CASSLLPETQYF

V gene: TRBV6-5
D gene: -
J gene: TRBJ2-3
CDR3 protein: CASSYSVTVTDTQYF

V gene: TRBV28
D gene: -
J gene: TRBJ1-4
CDR3 protein: CASSPNGATNEKLFF

V gene: TRBV25-1
D gene: -
J gene: TRBJ2-7
CDR3 protein: CASRGQGHEQYF

V gene: TRBV18
D gene: TRBD1
J gene: TRBJ1-4
CDR3 protein: CASSPQQGNEKLFF

V gene: TRBV12-5
D gene: TRBD1
J gene: TRBJ2-1
CDR3 protein: CASGLAFSGQGSLDEQFF

V gene: TRBV7-9
D gene: TRBD1
J gene: TRBJ1-1
CDR3 protein: CASSLLGRGDTEAFF

V gene: TRBV4-1
D gene: TRBD2
J gene: TRBJ2-7
CDR3 protein: CASSQDWSGRGYEQYF

V gene: TRBV28
D gene: TRBD2
J gene: TRBJ2-2
CDR3 protein: CAGLGAGATGELFF

V gene: TRBV14
D gene: -
J gene: TRBJ2-1
CDR3 protein: CASSQGMDLETFYNEQFF

V gene: TRBV19
D gene: -
J gene: TRBJ1-2
CDR3 protein: CASTPPDSYGYTF

V gene: TRBV19
D gene: TRBD1
J gene: TRBJ1-5
CDR3 protein: CASQSAGTGLLWQPQHF

V gene: TRBV5-8
D gene: TRBD1
J gene: TRBJ2-1
CDR3 protein: CASSWGTGRGNEQFF

V gene: TRBV28
D gene: TRBD1
J gene: TRBJ2-7
CDR3 protein: CASSPGQSHEQYF

V gene: TRBV29-1
D gene: -
J gene: TRBJ2-7
CDR3 protein: CSVVGLAGQDLYEQYF

V gene: TRBV7-2
D gene: TRBD1
J gene: TRBJ2-7
CDR3 protein: CASSPDRVKDEQYF

V gene: TRBV5-6
D gene: TRBD2
J gene: TRBJ2-2
CDR3 protein: CASSLETPLAGVLSGELFF

V gene: TRBV5-6
D gene: -
J gene: TRBJ1-2
CDR3 protein: CASSLDPTDYGYTF

V gene: TRBV9
D gene: -
J gene: TRBJ2-6
CDR3 protein: CASSVSSGANVLTF

V gene: TRBV2
D gene: -
J gene: TRBJ1-1
CDR3 protein: CASSFRALENTEAFF

V gene: TRBV27
D gene: TRBD1
J gene: TRBJ2-1
CDR3 protein: CASSLTGSGEQFF

V gene: TRBV7-9
D gene: -
J gene: TRBJ2-3
CDR3 protein: CASSPNEASTDTQYF

V gene: TRBV11-2
D gene: TRBD1
J gene: TRBJ2-5
CDR3 protein: CASSWGTGAVGETQYF

V gene: TRBV29-1
D gene: TRBD1
J gene: TRBJ2-7
CDR3 protein: CSVVHRGTYEQYF

V gene: TRBV15
D gene: -
J gene: TRBJ2-7
CDR3 protein: CATSRDLDWGSARLSYEQYF

V gene: TRBV19
D gene: TRBD2
J gene: TRBJ2-3
CDR3 protein: CASTGGTDTQYF

V gene: TRBV11-2
D gene: -
J gene: TRBJ2-7
CDR3 protein: CASSLAGEQQRDYEQYF

V gene: TRBV7-2
D gene: -
J gene: TRBJ2-6
CDR3 protein: CASSPWGDSGANVLTF

V gene: TRBV4-3
D gene: TRBD2
J gene: TRBJ2-1
CDR3 protein: CASSQDSGRRGEQFF

V gene: TRBV25-1
D gene: -
J gene: TRBJ2-5
CDR3 protein: CASSLSQGTVETQYF

V gene: TRBV2
D gene: TRBD2
J gene: TRBJ2-1
CDR3 protein: CASIRTSGSYEQFF

V gene: TRBV30
D gene: -
J gene: TRBJ1-1
CDR3 protein: CAWRRADVNTEAFF

V gene: TRBV5-4
D gene: TRBD1
J gene: TRBJ1-1
CDR3 protein: CASSYRDRGNTEAFF

V gene: TRBV18
D gene: -
J gene: TRBJ1-2
CDR3 protein: CASSPGESINYGYTF

V gene: TRBV7-6
D gene: TRBD1
J gene: TRBJ1-2
CDR3 protein: CASSSGTGASSYGYTF

V gene: TRBV5-1
D gene: TRBD1
J gene: TRBJ2-3
CDR3 protein: CASNADGTASTDTQYF

V gene: TRBV19
D gene: -
J gene: TRBJ1-5
CDR3 protein: CASNGRGNQPQHF

V gene: TRBV19
D gene: -
J gene: TRBJ1-5
CDR3 protein: CASSFQGKVHQPQHF

V gene: TRBV2
D gene: -
J gene: TRBJ2-7
CDR3 protein: CASSGPYEQYF

V gene: TRBV7-2
D gene: -
J gene: TRBJ2-7
CDR3 protein: CASSPAYEQYF

V gene: TRBV7-3
D gene: TRBD2
J gene: TRBJ2-1
CDR3 protein: CASSPTSGNDNEQFF

V gene: TRBV30
D gene: -
J gene: TRBJ2-5
CDR3 protein: CALRARGETQYF

V gene: TRBV30
D gene: -
J gene: TRBJ2-1
CDR3 protein: CAWGLANEQFF

V gene: TRBV14
D gene: TRBD1
J gene: TRBJ2-3
CDR3 protein: CASSLQGNTDTQYF

V gene: TRBV9
D gene: -
J gene: TRBJ1-3
CDR3 protein: CASSVDPSSGNTIYF

V gene: TRBV30
D gene: TRBD1
J gene: TRBJ2-2
CDR3 protein: CAGTVNTGELFF

V gene: TRBV7-7
D gene: -
J gene: TRBJ2-2
CDR3 protein: CASSHRVNGELFF

V gene: TRBV7-9
D gene: -
J gene: TRBJ1-5
CDR3 protein: CASSRNRDQPQHF

V gene: TRBV5-4
D gene: TRBD2
J gene: TRBJ2-3
CDR3 protein: CASSPQGLAGEGADTQYF